This TCR beta chain was sequenced for a study of shared clonotypes between healthy human individuals (TCRdb year 2020). Study-level background: A few men and two women, aged 18 to 49 years, made up the cohort. To increase sequencing depth and limit assay-specific biases, TCR repertoire library preparation and sequencing were carried out by different laboratories using diverse techniques. The study deeply sequenced blood TCR repertoires of about 5 healthy adults to estimate repertoire size and the extent of clonotype sharing between individuals. For each donor, three plates each were used for CD4 naive and CD4 memory, two plates were used for CD8 naive, and one plate was used for CD8 memory. Per donor, leukapheresis produced somewhere between about 0.9 and 9.5 billion PBMCs. Points the paper makes about the study in general: Compared with non-shared clonotypes, the clonotypes found in all four sorted-subset donors had higher generation probabilities. Based on pairwise subsampling, the degree of clonotype sharing among donors was expected to be affected by sequencing depth. Incomplete sequencing was indicated by rarefaction of sorted-subset datasets, despite the large sequencing depth. Sampling was restricted to blood, and TCR repertoires in tissues likely differ from the TCR repertoires found in blood. Because the study included a small number of donors, the genetic and exposure-history diversity represented was limited. Larger estimated clonotype richness was generally found for naive subsets than for memory subsets. Across a handful of donors, approximately 4.6% of naive CD4, 3% to 3.5% of naive CD8, under 2.5% of memory CD4, and 0.3% to 0.45% of memory CD8 clonotypes were shared.

TCR CDR3 regions were amplified from genomic DNA by multiplex PCR using the deep immunoSEQ assay. For each cell subset, the extracted genomic DNA was distributed evenly across all wells of several immunoSEQ 96-well plates, and each plate served as one replicate. For sorted subsets, approximately 190 ng genomic DNA, equal to tens of thousands of T cell genomes, was loaded into each replicate PCR. Purified libraries were quantified with a Qubit 3.0 fluorometer, sized on a Bioanalyzer 2100, and re-quantified with the KAPA Library Quantification kit. Each immunoSEQ 96-well plate was sequenced on its own single-read 150-cycle Illumina NextSeq 550 flow cell. Regarding the original processing steps: Because the immunoSEQ output included only junctional sequences and no quality scores, the filtering could not be the same as the filtering used for full-length reads. To assign V/J genes and CDR3, sequences were annotated against IMGT germline references using PyIR, a Python wrapper for IgBLAST v1.9. Reads were filtered out if the reads had weak V/J assignments (E-value above 1e-6), no CDR3, stop codons, out-of-frame junctions, or ambiguous translated residues. V3J clonotypes were defined as sequences sharing the same inferred V gene, J gene, and CDR3 amino acid sequence. Percentage overlap between repertoires was computed as shared unique clonotypes divided by the size of the smaller repertoire. RTK rarefaction, the Chao1 estimator, and Recon v2.1 estimates of unobserved clonotypes were used to assess repertoire richness. For all TCRbeta clonotypes obtained by the gDNA method from a few donors, generation probabilities were computed with OLGA. TCRdb re-hosts the immuneACCESS table, in-frame sequences only. Its copies lack some clones; in the studies checked, an unresolved V gene accounts for under half of them, and the cause for the rest is not known. D and trimming were read from the DNA, whereas the V and J calls and clone size are those reported in that table. The sample yields a few million clones; around 94% were counted once. The top ten clones comprise over 0.12% of the sample.

Points on this clone: The antigen it recognizes is unknown. Nothing much larger sits one base from this clone, and base qualities are not available.

The junction carries 17 bases between V and J, which are trimmed by 6 bases and 9 bases respectively. The CDR3 numbers 14 residues from cysteine through phenylalanine. Of the read, only the CDR3 DNA is kept; its 42 bases are in frame from base 1. From a lookup of the germline V gene, CDR1 and CDR2 are SGHAT and FQNNGV. The donors were healthy, HIV-negative adults who had no recently reported acute infections or vaccinations. Only Caucasian adults living in Nashville, Tennessee, USA were represented among the donors. CD4+ T cells were enriched by magnetic negative selection; naive cells were then positively selected on CD45RA, and the negative fraction formed the memory subset. After blood collection by leukapheresis, PBMCs were isolated using Ficoll-Histopaque density gradient centrifugation and then cryopreserved in the vapor phase of liquid nitrogen. Purity and quantity of every magnetically sorted T cell population were checked by analytical flow cytometry. Genomic DNA was isolated from each sorted fraction and quantified by UV absorbance on a Nanodrop 2000c.

Sequencing used naive CD4+ T cells sorted from blood. Read against the paper, the sample's cell subset or site label means: CD45RA+ positively selected. This sequence was found in a man between 18 and 29 years old in good health. The chain uses TRBV11-2 and TRBJ1-4, and perhaps TRBD1 as D gene, on 6 matching bases. The sequenced DNA: TGTGCCAGCAGTCTTGACCCAGGGGATAAAAAACTGTTTTTT. It translates to CASSLDPGDKKLFF.